One and the same sample provided the 32 T cell receptor beta chains below, sequenced in a study of blood T cells in healthy people across ages. The use of a sample-barcoded 5' primer and a J-beta primer mix characterized a second PCR of 7 to 11 cycles. TCRdb called the 5' RACE reads again in MiXCR, with one record for every CDR3 protein. The table records around 670,000 distinct CDR3 sequences, 25% to 35% of them present only once. The sample taken for sequencing was blood. The receptors come from a woman over 75 in good health.

As for this clonotype: One base away lies a much larger clone, so this may be a sequencing read error. The chain is built from TRBV5-1 and TRBJ2-6, with D perhaps matching TRBD1 (6 bases). The V and J ends lost 4 bases and 4 bases respectively, with 21 bases between them. The CDR3 consists of 18 residues. Germline CDR1 reads SGHRS; CDR2 reads YFSETQ. Written as DNA, the CDR3 is TGCGCCAGCAGCCGAACAACAGGGAGTCCTTCGGGGGCCAACGTCCTGACTTTC. Translating it yields CASSRTTGSPSGANVLTF.

This clonotype came up a few times. The J gene is TRBJ1-4, the V gene TRBV25-1; TRBD1 is a possible D gene (5 bases). There are 15 residues in the CDR3. Trimming removed 0 bases at V and 7 bases at J, with 12 bases between. Germline V gives CDR1 MGHDK, CDR2 SYGVNS. The CDR3 DNA sequence: TGTGCCAGCAGTGAATACCGCACAAGGGGTGAAAAACTGTTTTTT. This encodes CASSEYRTRGEKLFF. The whole variable domain, filled in from reference TRBV25-1 and TRBJ1-4, reads EADIYQTPRYLVIGTGKKITLECSQTMGHDKMYWYQQDPGMELHLIHYSYGVNSTEKGDLSSESTVSRIRTEHFPLTLESARPSHTSQYLCASSEYRTRGEKLFFGSGTQLSVL.

The chain has TRBV30 and TRBJ1-1; D ambiguous. Germline V lookup: CDR1 GTSNPN, CDR2 SVGIG (reference sequence). V shed 2 bases and J shed 8 bases, with 9 bases lying between them. CDR3 length: 11 residues. Here the CDR3 reads CAWSRGLEAFF. CDR3 nucleotide sequence: TGTGCCTGGAGTCGAGGCTTAGAAGCTTTCTTT.

This clonotype was counted at least ten times. The chain uses TRBV24-1 and TRBJ2-6; 9 bases align to TRBD2. CDR3 length: 14 residues. V lost 9 bases, J lost 2 bases, and 1 base stayed unmatched. In germline, CDR1 is KGHDR, CDR2 SFDVKD. The CDR3 loop reads CATGGGAGANVLTF. The CDR3 bases are TGTGCCACCGGCGGGGGGGCTGGGGCCAACGTCCTGACTTTC.

This clonotype was detected many times. The chain links TRBV5-1 to TRBJ2-7; no reliable D call. CDR3 length: 14 amino acids. CDR1 and CDR2 from the germline V gene are SGHRS and YFSETQ. The V end was cut by 0 bases, the J end by 2 bases, with 9 bases between. Here the CDR3 DNA reads TGCGCCAGCAGCTTGGGCGTCGTGGCCTACGAGCAGTACTTC. Translated: CASSLGVVAYEQYF.

This clonotype occurred many times. The chain is built from TRBV18 and TRBJ2-1; unclear D gene. Germline CDR1 and CDR2: KGHSH and LQKENI. V was clipped by 4 bases and J by 7 bases, with 8 bases between them. CDR3 size: 12 residues. The CDR3 protein is CASSLYLNEQFF. The DNA of the CDR3 is TGTGCCAGCTCACTATACCTTAATGAGCAGTTCTTC.

This sequence joins TRBV30 and TRBJ1-6, with D possibly TRBD1 on 6 matching bases. The germline V gene has CDR1 GTSNPN and CDR2 SVGIG (reference sequence). The CDR3 contains 15 residues. V was pared by 0 bases and J by 7 bases, with 13 bases between. CDR3 sequence: CAWSVGGTGNSPLHF. In DNA, the CDR3 is TGTGCCTGGAGTGTGGGAGGAACAGGGAATTCACCCCTCCACTTT.

CDR3 nucleotides: TGCAGTGCTAGAGATACCCTAGCGGGAGGGAAGCCGCAGTATTTT. This gives the protein CSARDTLAGGKPQYF. The V gene is TRBV20-1, the J gene TRBJ2-3; 12 nucleotides match TRBD2. This CDR3 has 15 residues. Looked up from germline, CDR1 is DFQATT and CDR2 is SNEGSKA (reference sequence). Losses at the gene ends were 0 bases for V and 10 bases for J; bases not matched to a gene: 8.

This clonotype was observed at least ten times. This chain connects TRBV12-3 or TRBV12-4 to TRBJ2-7, with 9 bases that match TRBD1. This CDR3 contains 17 residues. Trimming cost V 0 bases and J 3 bases; bases outside gene matches: 9. CDR3 protein: CASSLAGQGPLNYEQYF. The CDR3 region has the DNA TGTGCCAGCAGTTTAGCGGGACAGGGACCGTTAAACTACGAGCAGTACTTC.

On this clonotype: A much larger clone differs from this one at a single base, so this may be a read error. The V gene is TRBV4-3, the J gene TRBJ2-5, with D tentatively TRBD2 (5 bases). This CDR3 has 16 amino acids. CDR1 and CDR2 (germline): LGHNA, YSLEER. CDR3 sequence reads: CASSQGVVGKQETRYF. The CDR3 bases are TGCGCCAGCAGCCAAGGGGTCGTCGGGAAGCAAGAGACCCGGTACTTC.

This clonotype has a count of ten or more. The chain recombines TRBV7-8 with TRBJ2-5; D is uncertain. The germline V gene has CDR1 SGHVS and CDR2 FQNEAQ. Trimming removed 5 bases from V and 3 bases from J, with 13 bases in between. The CDR3 sequence is 14 residues long. The CDR3 DNA follows: TGTGCCAGCAGCCCGGGCCGGCTCGAAGAGACCCAGTACTTC. Translated, it gives CASSPGRLEETQYF.

Comment on this clonotype: This may be a read error: a much more frequent sequence differs by one nucleotide. The CDR3 coding sequence is TGTGCCAGCAGCCCCCTTAAGACAGTACAGAGCCACACTAAAGCTTTCTTT. As protein: CASSPLKTVQSHTKAFF. This chain uses TRBV4-2 with TRBJ1-1; a possible D gene is TRBD1 (5 bases). Germline V CDR1 and CDR2: LGHNA, YNFKEQ. This CDR3 spans 17 amino acids.

The sample holds many counts of this clonotype. The V and J genes are TRBV20-1 and TRBJ2-7; no reliable D call. The CDR3 is made up of 10 amino acids. Trimming took off 0 bases at V and 6 bases at J, with 3 bases between the two ends. The V gene's germline CDR1 is DFQATT and CDR2 SNEGSKA (reference sequence). CDR3 loop: CSARDGEQYF. The CDR3 bases are TGCAGTGCTAGAGACGGCGAGCAGTACTTC.

This clonotype was seen repeatedly, ten times or more. CDR3 region: CASSLVLRGGRDTQYF. The DNA for the CDR3 is TGTGCCAGCAGCTTAGTCCTGCGGGGGGGCCGAGATACGCAGTATTTT. The V gene is TRBV7-2, the J gene TRBJ2-3; 9 bases are shared with TRBD2. The trim removed 1 base at V and 5 bases at J, leaving 7 bases unmatched. Germline assignment: CDR1 SGHTA and CDR2 FQGNSA. The CDR3 has 16 amino acids.

This clonotype was detected many times. The rearrangement joins TRBV9 to TRBJ2-3; either TRBD1 or TRBD2 may fit D (6 bases each). This CDR3 has 16 residues. V was pared by 0 bases and J by 1 base, with 12 bases between. Germline values: CDR1 SGDLS, CDR2 YYNGEE. The CDR3 DNA reads as TGTGCCAGCAGCGTAGAGGGGGGTTATCGCACAGATACGCAGTATTTT. Translating it yields CASSVEGGYRTDTQYF.

Concerning this clonotype itself: A much more abundant neighbour one base away suggests this may be a read error. V is TRBV5-1 and J is TRBJ2-1, with 12 bases that match TRBD2. CDR3 length: 16 residues. In germline, CDR1 is SGHRS, CDR2 YFSETQ. Losses at the gene ends were 3 bases for V and 10 bases for J; bases not matched to a gene: 11. CDR3 amino acids: CASSSLAGGRSYEQFF. CDR3 in DNA: TGCGCCAGCAGCTCCCTAGCGGGGGGGCGATCCTACGAGCAGTTCTTC.

This clonotype has more than one count but fewer than ten. This chain joins TRBV11-2 and TRBJ1-6; tentatively, D is TRBD1 (5 bases). V lost 7 bases, J lost 7 bases, and 23 bases lay in between. This CDR3 is built from 17 residues. Germline V CDR1 and CDR2: SGHAT, FQNNGV. The CDR3 here is CASTPEGRGRGNSPLHF. CDR3 bases: TGTGCCAGCACCCCGGAGGGAAGGGGCCGAGGAAATTCACCCCTCCACTTT.

Many counts were recorded for this clonotype. The chain has TRBV7-8 and TRBJ2-1; maybe TRBD2 (5 bases). Per the germline V gene, CDR1 is SGHVS and CDR2 is FQNEAQ. Trimming shortened V by 6 bases and J by 5 bases, and 17 bases separated the two germline ends. This CDR3 is built from 15 residues. CDR3 nucleotides: TGTGCCAGCAGGAGGATGGGCTATAGCGACAATGAGCAGTTCTTC. It codes for CASRRMGYSDNEQFF.

This clonotype was recorded a few times. A much larger clone sits a single nucleotide away, making a read error possible. The chain recombines TRBV5-1 with TRBJ2-5; unclear D gene. Trimming removed 3 bases from V and 1 base from J, with 10 bases in between. Germline lookup yields CDR1 SGHRS and CDR2 YFSETQ. The CDR3 has 14 amino acids. For the CDR3, the DNA is TGCGCCAGCAGCTCCGCAGGCTTCCAAGAGACCCAGTACTTC. This encodes CASSSAGFQETQYF.

The chain combines TRBV7-2 with TRBJ2-5; D call uncertain. Between the trimmed V and J ends, which lost 3 bases and 5 bases, there was a span of 10 bases. The germline gives CDR1 SGHTA, CDR2 FQGNSA. CDR3 length: 13 residues. CDR3 sequence: CASSFGSVETQYF. The CDR3 bases are TGTGCCAGCAGCTTCGGGTCAGTGGAGACCCAGTACTTC.

This clonotype was seen a handful of times. Being one base from a much bigger clone, this may be a read error. This CDR3 reads CAALRRGEQFF. The DNA for the CDR3 is TGTGCCGCCTTAAGGCGAGGAGAGCAGTTCTTC. The genes are TRBV12-3 or TRBV12-4 and TRBJ2-1, with D unclear. This CDR3 region has 11 residues. The V and J ends lost 11 bases and 10 bases respectively, with 15 bases between them.

This chain connects TRBV9 to TRBJ1-1; D is uncertain. Germline CDR1 reads SGDLS; CDR2 reads YYNGEE. The CDR3 sequence is 13 residues long. V was shortened by 1 base and J by 5 bases, with 9 bases between the two germline ends. As DNA, the CDR3 is TGTGCCAGCAGCGTATCCGGGCGTACTGAAGCTTTCTTT. Translated, it gives CASSVSGRTEAFF.

The rearrangement joins TRBV7-6 to TRBJ2-7; D could derive from TRBD1 or TRBD2 (5 bases each). The CDR3 totals 13 residues. Trimming removed 4 bases at V and 3 bases at J, with 10 bases between. Looked up from germline, CDR1 is SGHVS and CDR2 is FNYEAQ. The CDR3 DNA follows: TGTGCCAGCAGCTCGGGACCAAACTACGAGCAGTACTTC. Encoded protein: CASSSGPNYEQYF.

Many counts were recorded for this clonotype. Given a much more abundant clone one base away, this may be a read error. The chain has TRBV7-8 and TRBJ2-5, with TRBD2 matching 7 bases. V lost 1 base to trimming and J lost 11 bases; unmatched junction nucleotides: 16. This CDR3 region has 16 residues. From germline, CDR1 is SGHVS and CDR2 FQNEAQ. The CDR3 bases are TGTGCCAGCAGCTTAGAACTTAGCCCAGTGGGGGGGGAGCAGTACTTC. Protein: CASSLELSPVGGEQYF.

At least ten counts were recorded for this clonotype. J is TRBJ2-1 and V is TRBV28, with 9 bases that match TRBD2. Per germline, CDR1 MDHEN and CDR2 SYDVKM. This CDR3 is 15 amino acids long. The V gene end was trimmed by 5 bases and the J gene end by 4 bases; junction bases not matched to a gene: 6. CDR3 region: CASSTRGGLYNEQFF. The CDR3 DNA reads TGTGCCAGCAGTACGCGGGGGGGCCTGTACAATGAGCAGTTCTTC.

A note on this clonotype: This is likely a read error, given that the CDR3 carries no conserved phenylalanine or tryptophan at its end. CDR3 amino acids: CASTPAGLRNGYTI. The CDR3 bases are TGTGCCAGCACCCCGGCAGGCTTAAGGAATGGCTACACCATC. The chain joins TRBV12-3 or TRBV12-4 to TRBJ1-2, with D unclear. The CDR3 sequence is 14 residues long. Trimming cost V 7 bases and J 6 bases, with 18 bases left between them.

This clonotype occurred many times. V usage is TRBV3-1 and J usage is TRBJ2-5, with 11 nucleotides matching TRBD2. The CDR3 covers 17 residues. Germline V CDR1 and CDR2: LGHDT, YNNKEL (reference sequence). The V gene end was trimmed by 0 bases and the J gene end by 3 bases; junction bases not matched to a gene: 6. The CDR3 coding sequence is TGTGCCAGCAGCCAAGATCTTCGACTAGCGGGGAAAGAGACCCAGTACTTC. It translates to CASSQDLRLAGKETQYF.

The chain combines TRBV20-1 with TRBJ1-1; no definite D call. This CDR3 spans 12 amino acids. CDR1 and CDR2 (germline): DFQATT, SNEGSKA (reference sequence). Trimming removed 7 bases at V and 1 base at J, with 10 bases between. The CDR3, as DNA: TGCAGTGTCGGGCAGCCGAACACTGAAGCTTTCTTT. Encoded protein: CSVGQPNTEAFF.

V is TRBV20-1 and J is TRBJ2-3; perhaps TRBD2 as D (6 bases). V shed 0 bases and J shed 2 bases, with 15 bases lying between them. The CDR3 has 16 amino acids. Germline-derived CDR1 and CDR2 are DFQATT and SNEGSKA (reference sequence). The CDR3 DNA follows: TGCAGTGCTAGAGATGAATGGCGGGGAACCACAGATACGCAGTATTTT. This codes for CSARDEWRGTTDTQYF.

Many counts were recorded for this clonotype. The chain uses TRBV28 and TRBJ2-4; D is possibly TRBD1 (6 bases). Germline V gene sequence: CDR1 MDHEN, CDR2 SYDVKM. V lost 7 bases, J lost 7 bases, and 11 bases lay in between. This CDR3 spans 12 amino acids. The CDR3, as DNA: TGTGCCAGCAACGGGCAGGGGAACATTCAGTACTTC. It codes for CASNGQGNIQYF.

This chain links TRBV10-3 with TRBJ1-1; 8 bases are a match to TRBD1. Trimming took 4 bases from V and 5 from J; bases not matched to a gene: 9. This CDR3 has 15 residues. The V gene's germline CDR1 is ENHRY and CDR2 SYGVKD. The CDR3 DNA reads TGTGCCATCAGTGGAGCGAAGGACAGGGCTACTGAAGCTTTCTTT. Encoded protein: CAISGAKDRATEAFF.

This clonotype showed up many times. The V gene is TRBV6-5, the J gene TRBJ1-2; tentatively, D is TRBD1 (5 bases). Germline CDR1 MNHEY, CDR2 SVGAGI. With 4 bases removed from V and 4 bases from J, the gap between germline ends came to 13 bases. This CDR3 region has 14 residues. CDR3 amino acids: CASSFLGDLYGYTF. The CDR3 nucleotides read TGTGCCAGCAGTTTTCTAGGGGACCTCTATGGCTACACCTTC.